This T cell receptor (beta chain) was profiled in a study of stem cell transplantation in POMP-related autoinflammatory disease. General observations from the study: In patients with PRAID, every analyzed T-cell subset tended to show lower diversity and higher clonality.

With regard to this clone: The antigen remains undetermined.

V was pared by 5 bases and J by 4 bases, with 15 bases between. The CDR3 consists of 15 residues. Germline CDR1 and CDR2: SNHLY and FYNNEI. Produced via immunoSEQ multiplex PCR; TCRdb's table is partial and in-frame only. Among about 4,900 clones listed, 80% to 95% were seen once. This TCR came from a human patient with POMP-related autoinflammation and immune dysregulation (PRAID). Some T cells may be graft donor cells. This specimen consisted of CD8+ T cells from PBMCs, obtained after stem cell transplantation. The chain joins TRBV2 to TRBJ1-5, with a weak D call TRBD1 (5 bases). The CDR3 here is CASSPWRGVNQPQHF. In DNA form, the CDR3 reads TGTGCCAGCAGTCCGTGGCGAGGGGTGAATCAGCCCCAGCATTTT.